The 18 T cell receptor beta chains given below trace back to one sample, sequenced in a study of T cells after yellow fever vaccination. One entry per CDR3 protein results from TCRdb running MiXCR on the 5' RACE reads. Seen here are hundreds of thousands of distinct CDR3 sequences, about a sixth observed once, and the top ten hold around 16%. This specimen was PBMCs, taken 5 days after the first yellow fever vaccination. The receptors shown here come from a man aged 18 to 30 who received the YFV17D yellow fever vaccine.

By frequency in the sample, this clonotype is medium-sized. The chain recombines TRBV4-3 with TRBJ2-1; 10 bases fit TRBD1. Germline V gene data show CDR1 as LGHNA and CDR2 as YSLEER. With 1 base clipped from V and 3 bases from J, the junction kept 0 bases outside the gene matches. The length of the CDR3 is 15 residues. The CDR3 region is CASSQGTGGYNEQFF. DNA for the CDR3: TGCGCCAGCAGCCAAGGGACAGGGGGCTACAATGAGCAGTTCTTC.

This clonotype has a handful of counts. The chain joins TRBV11-2 to TRBJ2-7, with D possibly being TRBD2 (6 bases). The CDR3 is made up of 14 amino acids. V dropped 3 bases and J dropped 3 bases, with 12 bases sitting between them. Germline lookup yields CDR1 SGHAT and CDR2 FQNNGV. CDR3 region: CASSFSGPLYEQYF. DNA for the CDR3: TGTGCCAGCAGCTTTAGCGGCCCCCTCTACGAGCAGTACTTC.

The chain couples TRBV2 to TRBJ1-6; D might be TRBD1 (6 bases). The V and J ends lost 7 bases and 7 bases respectively, with 17 bases between them. The germline CDR1 and CDR2 sequences are SNHLY and FYNNEI. This CDR3 has 15 amino acids. CDR3: CASTPGVPGNSPLHF. In DNA, the CDR3 is TGTGCCAGCACTCCAGGGGTCCCAGGGAATTCACCCCTCCACTTT.

For the CDR3, the DNA is TGTGCCATCAGTCTAGACAGGGAAGGAGGGAACACTGAAGCTTTCTTT. It is translated as CAISLDREGGNTEAFF. The rearrangement links TRBV10-3 to TRBJ1-1; 7 bases align to TRBD1. The germline V gene has CDR1 ENHRY and CDR2 SYGVKD. The CDR3 sequence is 16 residues long. After removal of 5 bases from V and 1 base from J, the junction contained 10 bases not matched to a gene.

In this sample, this clonotype turned up a few times. The chain links TRBV2 to TRBJ1-6, with D possibly being TRBD1 (5 bases). Germline V gene lookup returns CDR1 SNHLY and CDR2 FYNNEI. V was clipped by 4 bases and J by 19 bases, with 20 bases between them. CDR3 length: 13 amino acids. The CDR3 coding sequence is TGTGCCAGCAGTGCCCCTCTCGAGGGCTGGGGGCACTTT. Its protein is CASSAPLEGWGHF.

The chain recombines TRBV3-1 with TRBJ1-1, with D unclear. CDR3 size: 12 residues. Germline loops: CDR1 LGHDT, CDR2 YNNKEL (reference sequence). V was cut by 4 bases and J by 6 bases, with 9 bases left in between. The CDR3 sequence: CASSRPDAEAFF. CDR3 DNA sequence: TGTGCCAGCAGCCGTCCTGACGCTGAAGCTTTCTTT.

Points on this clonotype: One junction end does not reproduce the germline sequence, and a read error may be involved. The V call is TRBV7-2, the J call TRBJ1-2; 9 positions agree with TRBD1. This CDR3 spans 14 amino acids. Germline CDR1 is SGHTA and CDR2 is FQGNSA. The CDR3 sequence is CASSLTRGQGDLSF. For the CDR3, the DNA is TGTGCCAGCAGCTTAACGAGGGGACAGGGCGATCTGTCCTTC.

The chain couples TRBV5-6 to TRBJ1-1; 7 positions agree with TRBD1. With 5 bases clipped from V and 6 bases from J, the junction kept 13 bases outside the gene matches. CDR3 length: 15 amino acids. Germline lookup yields CDR1 SGHDT and CDR2 YYEEEE. Written as DNA, the CDR3 is TGTGCCAGCAGATTGTGGATGGCGGGGACAGCTGAAGCTTTCTTT. Its translation: CASRLWMAGTAEAFF.

In this sample, this clonotype turned up many times. This sequence joins TRBV5-1 and TRBJ1-1; maybe TRBD1 (5 bases). CDR3 size: 16 residues. Trimming stripped 4 bases from V and 1 base from J, with 17 bases between. From germline, CDR1 is SGHRS and CDR2 YFSETQ. In DNA, the CDR3 is TGCGCCAGCAGCCCGGTTCCCCCGGGACCGAACACTGAAGCTTTCTTT. Translating gives CASSPVPPGPNTEAFF.

Only a few counts were recorded for this clonotype. V and J are TRBV4-1 and TRBJ1-3, with 9 bases aligning to TRBD1. Germline V lookup: CDR1 MGHRA, CDR2 YSYEKL. J lost 8 bases, V lost 4 bases, and 6 bases had no gene match. This CDR3 comprises 14 residues. CDR3 DNA: TGCGCCAGCAGCCTGGGACAGGGTTTCGACACCATATATTTT. Translated, it gives CASSLGQGFDTIYF.

This clonotype has a handful of counts. The rearrangement joins TRBV20-1 to TRBJ1-6; D perhaps matches TRBD1 (5 bases). Trimming shortened V by 4 bases and J by 11 bases, and 15 bases separated the two germline ends. The CDR3 is 13 residues long. The germline CDR1 and CDR2 sequences are DFQATT and SNEGSKA (reference sequence). CDR3 nucleotide sequence: TGCAGTGCTATTGGGGCGGGTCTCGCACCCCTCCACTTT. This sequence encodes CSAIGAGLAPLHF.

This clonotype came up a few times. The chain joins TRBV6-4 to TRBJ2-1; D gene ambiguous. V was clipped by 6 bases and J by 10 bases, with 16 bases between them. This CDR3 has 13 amino acids. Germline values: CDR1 MRHNA, CDR2 SNTAGT. CDR3: CASRRIGSWEQFF. The DNA of the CDR3 is TGTGCCAGCAGACGGATAGGGTCGTGGGAGCAGTTCTTC.

The chain combines TRBV12-3 or TRBV12-4 with TRBJ2-1; D remains ambiguous. V lost 4 bases to trimming and J lost 15 bases, with 16 bases between them. CDR3 length: 12 amino acids. The CDR3, as DNA: TGTGCCAGCAGTTACCCAGCCCGATCGGGGTTCTTC. Residues: CASSYPARSGFF.

The J gene is TRBJ2-5, the V gene TRBV4-2, with D tentatively TRBD1 (5 bases). CDR1 and CDR2 from the germline V gene are LGHNA and YNFKEQ. The length of the CDR3 is 14 residues. Trimming took 5 bases from V and 3 from J, leaving 13 bases between them. The CDR3 nucleotides are TGTGCCAGCAGCTCATCCCAGGGAAAAGAGACCCAGTACTTC. Its protein product is CASSSSQGKETQYF.

J is TRBJ1-1 and V is TRBV6-1; D remains ambiguous. V lost 8 bases and J lost 4, with 11 bases in between. The V gene's germline CDR1 is MNHNS and CDR2 SASEGT. The CDR3 consists of 12 residues. CDR3: CASGAFGTEAFF. For the CDR3, the DNA is TGTGCCAGCGGAGCCTTTGGCACTGAAGCTTTCTTT.

This clonotype was detected only a few times. The chain joins TRBV5-6 to TRBJ2-3; D unresolved. CDR1 is SGHDT and CDR2 is YYEEEE in the germline V gene. The CDR3 consists of 13 residues. V was clipped by 3 bases and J by 0 bases, with 5 bases between them. In DNA form, the CDR3 reads TGTGCCAGCAGCTCCCTCAGCACAGATACGCAGTATTTT. It encodes CASSSLSTDTQYF.

The chain joins TRBV7-2 to TRBJ2-2; 7 nucleotides agree with TRBD1. The J segment lost 5 bases and the V segment lost 4 bases, leaving 7 bases of the junction unmatched. This CDR3 comprises 15 residues. The V gene's germline CDR1 is SGHTA and CDR2 FQGNSA. CDR3 region: CASSSRQGWTGELFF. The CDR3 nucleotides read TGTGCCAGCAGCTCCCGACAGGGTTGGACCGGGGAGCTGTTTTTT.

In this sample, this clonotype turned up a few times. This rearrangement joins TRBV6-2 or TRBV6-3 to TRBJ2-6; a possible D gene is TRBD1 (6 bases). The CDR3 totals 17 residues. V lost 4 bases and J 2 bases, leaving 15 bases between the germline ends. Per the germline V gene, CDR1 is MNHEY and CDR2 is SVGEGT. This CDR3 reads CASSFHFWTAGANVLTF. CDR3 DNA: TGTGCCAGCAGTTTCCACTTCTGGACAGCTGGGGCCAACGTCCTGACTTTC.